The clone carrying this T cell receptor (beta chain) was counted between two and nine times. Its matching antigen is unknown. Germline lookup yields CDR1 SEHNR and CDR2 FQNEAQ (reference sequence). Trimming removed 5 bases at V and 7 bases at J, with 21 bases between. This CDR3 contains 16 residues. This sample was taken from a study of T-cell memory formation after mild COVID-19. General study points: Some clones that responded turned up in pre-infection memory, which suggests that cross-reactive memory joined in. A balance of CD4 and CD8 characterized clones contracting day 15 to 85, whereas later expanders leaned CD4+. Shrinking CD4+ clones resided mostly in CM and EM, and CD8+ ones in EMRA.

Constant-segment primers and 5'RACE yielded cDNA libraries for TCR alpha and TCR beta, each carrying sample barcodes and UMIs. TCRdb re-derived calls from the 5' RACE reads in MiXCR, one entry per CDR3 protein. This sample has about 560,000 distinct CDR3 sequences, with about 22% found just once. Sequencing was performed on PBMCs or a T cell subset sorted from them (not recorded which). The chain couples TRBV7-9 to TRBJ2-4, with D perhaps matching TRBD1 or TRBD2 (5 bases each). This receptor was taken from an adult woman who had mild COVID-19 (a few samples of this study predate the infection). Cell type and time point are not known. The DNA of the CDR3 is TGTGCCAGCAGCCCCCCCGGGACCGTTGGGCGGAACATTCAGTACTTC. Its translation is CASSPPGTVGRNIQYF. Looking up the rest from reference TRBV7-9 and TRBJ2-4 gives the full variable domain: DTGVSQNPRHKITKRGQNVTFRCDPISEHNRLYWYRQTLGQGPEFLTYFQNEAQLEKSRLLSDRFSAERPKGSFSTLEIQRTEQGDSAMYLCASSPPGTVGRNIQYFGAGTRLSVL.